The entry that follows covers one T cell receptor (beta chain) sequence. This sample also contains other DNA sequences that code for the same CDR3. This entry is derived from a study of shared clonotypes between healthy human individuals. Using immunoSEQ multiplex PCR, the repertoire was profiled, and TCRdb retains in-frame clones only, with some absent. The data hold 2.3 million or so clones, with 93% observed a single time. This clonotype was obtained from a man aged 18 to 29 in good health. Some clones in this sample may be carry-over from other donors' samples. Sequenced sample: naive CD4+ T cells from PBMCs. Subset reported: CD45RA+ positively selected.

This chain's CDR3 is CAWSVQGTDTQYF. CDR3 nucleotides: TGTGCCTGGAGTGTACAGGGCACAGATACGCAGTATTTT. This chain links TRBV30 with TRBJ2-3, with D possibly TRBD1 on 5 matching bases. Per germline, CDR1 GTSNPN and CDR2 SVGIG (reference sequence). The V gene lost 0 bases and the J gene lost 1 base, with 5 bases spanning the gap. The length of the CDR3 is 13 residues.